Given below is one T cell receptor (beta chain) in context. Its cognate antigen is unknown. Extraction of total RNA produced a minimum of 5 micrograms from each sample. The data were obtained in a study of blood T cells in healthy people across ages. Findings of the study overall: In the absence of known donor CMV status, changes in expanded clonotypes were possibly confounded. Unsorted PBMC material precluded a definitive naive versus antigen-experienced comparison.

A second PCR of about 7 to 11 cycles used a sample-barcoded 5' primer and a J-beta primer mix. TCRdb re-derived calls from the 5' RACE reads in MiXCR, one entry per CDR3 protein. This table holds approximately 600,000 distinct CDR3 sequences, 58% found once. CDR3 size: 16 residues. V shed 6 bases and J 5 bases; nucleotides not matched to a gene: 13. The germline V gene encodes CDR1 LNHDA and CDR2 SQIVND (reference sequence). Source material: blood. The chain carries TRBV19 and TRBJ2-1, with 7 bases identical to TRBD2. This receptor was obtained from a man in his sixties in good health. The CDR3 loop is CASRWGGAGLNNEQFF. DNA for the CDR3: TGTGCCAGTAGATGGGGAGGGGCAGGGTTGAACAATGAGCAGTTCTTC.